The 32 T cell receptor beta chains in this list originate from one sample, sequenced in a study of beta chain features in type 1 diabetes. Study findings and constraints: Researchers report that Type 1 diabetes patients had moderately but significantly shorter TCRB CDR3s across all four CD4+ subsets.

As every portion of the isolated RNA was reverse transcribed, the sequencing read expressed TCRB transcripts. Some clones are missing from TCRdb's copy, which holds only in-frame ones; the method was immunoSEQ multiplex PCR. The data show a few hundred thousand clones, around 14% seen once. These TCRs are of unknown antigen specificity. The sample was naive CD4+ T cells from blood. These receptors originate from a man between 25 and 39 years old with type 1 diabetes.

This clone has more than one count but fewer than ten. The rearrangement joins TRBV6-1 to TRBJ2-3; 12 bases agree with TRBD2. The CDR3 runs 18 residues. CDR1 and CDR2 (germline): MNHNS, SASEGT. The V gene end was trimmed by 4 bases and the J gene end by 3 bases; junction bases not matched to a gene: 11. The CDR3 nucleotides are TGTGCCAGCAGTGGGCTAGCGGGGGGGCCTGGTCAGACAGATACGCAGTATTTT. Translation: CASSGLAGGPGQTDTQYF.

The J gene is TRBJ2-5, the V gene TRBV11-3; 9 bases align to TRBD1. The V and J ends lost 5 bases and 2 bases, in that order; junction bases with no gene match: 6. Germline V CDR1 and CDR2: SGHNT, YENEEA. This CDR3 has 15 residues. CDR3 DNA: TGTGCCAGCAGCGCACAGGGGGCTGGTCAAGAGACCCAGTACTTC. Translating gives CASSAQGAGQETQYF.

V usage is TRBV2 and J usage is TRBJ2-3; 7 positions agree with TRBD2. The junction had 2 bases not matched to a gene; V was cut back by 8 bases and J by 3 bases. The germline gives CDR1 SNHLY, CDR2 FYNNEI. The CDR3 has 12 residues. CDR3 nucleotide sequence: TGTGCCAGCCGACTAGCAACAGATACGCAGTATTTT. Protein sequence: CASRLATDTQYF.

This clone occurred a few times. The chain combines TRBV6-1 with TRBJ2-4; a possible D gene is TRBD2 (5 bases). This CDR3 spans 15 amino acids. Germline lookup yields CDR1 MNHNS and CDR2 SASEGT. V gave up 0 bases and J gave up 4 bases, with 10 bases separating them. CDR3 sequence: CASSEAGVSKNIQYF. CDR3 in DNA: TGTGCCAGCAGTGAAGCCGGGGTGTCGAAAAACATTCAGTACTTC.

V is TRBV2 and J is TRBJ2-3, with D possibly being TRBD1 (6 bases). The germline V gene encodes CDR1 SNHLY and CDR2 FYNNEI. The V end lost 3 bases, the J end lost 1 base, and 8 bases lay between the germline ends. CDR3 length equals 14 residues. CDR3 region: CASSEGAGTDTQYF. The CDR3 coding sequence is TGTGCCAGCAGTGAGGGGGCCGGCACAGATACGCAGTATTTT.

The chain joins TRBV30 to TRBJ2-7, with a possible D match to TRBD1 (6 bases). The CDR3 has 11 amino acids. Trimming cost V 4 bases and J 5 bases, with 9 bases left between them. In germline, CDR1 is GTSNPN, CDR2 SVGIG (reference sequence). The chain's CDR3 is CAWNRVDEQYF. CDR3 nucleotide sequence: TGTGCCTGGAACAGGGTGGACGAGCAGTACTTC. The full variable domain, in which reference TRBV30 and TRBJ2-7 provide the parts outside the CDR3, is SQTIHQWPATLVQPVGSPLSLECTVEGTSNPNLYWYRQAAGRGLQLLFYSVGIGQISSEVPQNLSASRPQDRQFILSSKKLLLSDSGFYLCAWNRVDEQYFGPGTRLTVT.

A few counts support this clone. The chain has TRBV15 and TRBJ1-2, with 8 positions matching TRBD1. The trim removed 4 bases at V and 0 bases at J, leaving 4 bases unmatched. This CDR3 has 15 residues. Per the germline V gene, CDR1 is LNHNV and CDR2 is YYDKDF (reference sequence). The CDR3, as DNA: TGTGCCACCAGCATTATCAGGGGGCCTAACTATGGCTACACCTTC. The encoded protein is CATSIIRGPNYGYTF.

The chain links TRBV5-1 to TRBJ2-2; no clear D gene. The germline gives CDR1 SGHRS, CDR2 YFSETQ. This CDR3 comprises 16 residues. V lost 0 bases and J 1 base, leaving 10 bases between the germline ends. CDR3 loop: CASSLDALLNTGELFF. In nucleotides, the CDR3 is TGCGCCAGCAGCTTGGATGCGCTTCTGAACACCGGGGAGCTGTTTTTT.

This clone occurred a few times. The CDR3 sequence: CASSLEGGPRGANVLTF. The CDR3 coding sequence is TGTGCCAGCAGCTTAGAGGGAGGGCCCCGAGGGGCCAACGTCCTGACTTTC. V and J are TRBV7-2 and TRBJ2-6; 7 bases align to TRBD2. With V trimmed by 1 base and J by 4 bases, 7 bases remained unmatched. Germline assignment: CDR1 SGHTA and CDR2 FQGNSA. The CDR3 has 17 residues. Full variable domain (remainder filled in from reference TRBV7-2 and TRBJ2-6): GAGVSQSPSNKVTEKGKDVELRCDPISGHTALYWYRQSLGQGLEFLIYFQGNSAPDKSGLPSDRFSAERTGGSVSTLTIQRTQQEDSAVYLCASSLEGGPRGANVLTFGAGSRLTVL.

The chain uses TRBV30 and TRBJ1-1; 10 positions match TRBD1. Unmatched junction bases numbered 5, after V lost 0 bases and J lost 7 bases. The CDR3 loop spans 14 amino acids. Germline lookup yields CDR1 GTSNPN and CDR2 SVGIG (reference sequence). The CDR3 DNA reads TGTGCCTGGAGTGTAGACAGGGGGCAGGGTGAAGCTTTCTTT. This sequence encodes CAWSVDRGQGEAFF.

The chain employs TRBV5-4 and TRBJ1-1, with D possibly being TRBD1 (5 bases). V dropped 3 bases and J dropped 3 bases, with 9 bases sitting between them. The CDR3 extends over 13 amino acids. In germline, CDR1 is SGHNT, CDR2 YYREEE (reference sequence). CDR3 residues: CASSWGEDTEAFF. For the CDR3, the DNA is TGTGCCAGCAGCTGGGGCGAGGACACTGAAGCTTTCTTT.

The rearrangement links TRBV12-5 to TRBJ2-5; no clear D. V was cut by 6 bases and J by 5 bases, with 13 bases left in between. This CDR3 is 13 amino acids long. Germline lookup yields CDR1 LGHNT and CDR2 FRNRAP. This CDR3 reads CASGQDTPETQYF. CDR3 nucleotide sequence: TGTGCTAGTGGCCAAGACACCCCGGAGACCCAGTACTTC.

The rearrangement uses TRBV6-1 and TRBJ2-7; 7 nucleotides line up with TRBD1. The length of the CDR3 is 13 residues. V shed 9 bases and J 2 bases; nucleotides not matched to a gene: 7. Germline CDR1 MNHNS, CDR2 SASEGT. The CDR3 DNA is TGTGCCAGTATCCGGGACAGACCCTACGAGCAGTACTTC. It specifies CASIRDRPYEQYF.

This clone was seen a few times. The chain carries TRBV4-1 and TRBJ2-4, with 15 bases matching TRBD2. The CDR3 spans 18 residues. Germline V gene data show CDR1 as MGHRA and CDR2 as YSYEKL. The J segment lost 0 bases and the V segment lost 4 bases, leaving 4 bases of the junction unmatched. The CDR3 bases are TGCGCCAGCAGCCTGGGACTAGCGGGGGGACTAGCCAAAAACATTCAGTACTTC. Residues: CASSLGLAGGLAKNIQYF.

CDR3 loop: CASSPGTGYEQYF. The CDR3 region has the DNA TGTGCCAGCAGCCCTGGGACAGGCTACGAGCAGTACTTC. V usage is TRBV11-2 and J usage is TRBJ2-7; 8 bases are shared with TRBD1. The V gene end was trimmed by 5 bases and the J gene end by 3 bases; junction bases not matched to a gene: 3. There are 13 residues in the CDR3. Germline CDR1 SGHAT, CDR2 FQNNGV. Full variable domain (remainder filled in from reference TRBV11-2 and TRBJ2-7): EAGVAQSPRYKIIEKRQSVAFWCNPISGHATLYWYQQILGQGPKLLIQFQNNGVVDDSQLPKDRFSAERLKGVDSTLKIQPAKLEDSAVYLCASSPGTGYEQYFGPGTRLTVT.

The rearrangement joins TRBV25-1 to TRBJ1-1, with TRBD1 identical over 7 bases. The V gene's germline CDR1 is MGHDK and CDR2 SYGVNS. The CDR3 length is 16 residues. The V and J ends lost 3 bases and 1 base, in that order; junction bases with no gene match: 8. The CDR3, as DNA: TGTGCCAGCAGTGATACGTTCAAGGGGGCGAACACTGAAGCTTTCTTT. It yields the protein CASSDTFKGANTEAFF.

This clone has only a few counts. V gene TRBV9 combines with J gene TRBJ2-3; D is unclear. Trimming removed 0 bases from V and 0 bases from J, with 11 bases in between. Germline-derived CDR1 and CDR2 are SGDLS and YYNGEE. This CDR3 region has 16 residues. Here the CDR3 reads CASSVVWATSTDTQYF. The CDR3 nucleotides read TGTGCCAGCAGCGTAGTATGGGCGACGAGCACAGATACGCAGTATTTT. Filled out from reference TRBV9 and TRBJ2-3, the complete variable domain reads DSGVTQTPKHLITATGQRVTLRCSPRSGDLSVYWYQQSLDQGLQFLIQYYNGEERAKGNILERFSAQQFPDLHSELNLSSLELGDSALYFCASSVVWATSTDTQYFGPGTRLTVL.

CDR3 DNA: TGTGCCAGCAGTGCGACAGGGGGCTTTGATCAGCCCCAGCATTTT. It yields the protein CASSATGGFDQPQHF. The chain joins TRBV6-1 to TRBJ1-5, with TRBD1 matching 10 bases. The length of the CDR3 is 15 residues. Germline CDR1 reads MNHNS; CDR2 reads SASEGT. Losses at the gene ends were 4 bases for V and 5 bases for J; bases not matched to a gene: 5.

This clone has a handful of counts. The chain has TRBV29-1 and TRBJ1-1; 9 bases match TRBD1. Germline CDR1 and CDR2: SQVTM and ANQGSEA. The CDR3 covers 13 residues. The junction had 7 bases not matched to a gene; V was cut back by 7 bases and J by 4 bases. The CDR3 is CSGNRGRSTEAFF. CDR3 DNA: TGCAGCGGGAACAGGGGGCGGAGCACTGAAGCTTTCTTT.

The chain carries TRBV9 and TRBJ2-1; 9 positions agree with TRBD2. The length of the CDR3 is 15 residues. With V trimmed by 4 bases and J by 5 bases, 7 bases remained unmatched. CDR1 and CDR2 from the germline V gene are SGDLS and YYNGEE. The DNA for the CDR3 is TGTGCCAGCAGCCCGGGGGCGGGGGGGAACAATGAGCAGTTCTTC. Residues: CASSPGAGGNNEQFF.

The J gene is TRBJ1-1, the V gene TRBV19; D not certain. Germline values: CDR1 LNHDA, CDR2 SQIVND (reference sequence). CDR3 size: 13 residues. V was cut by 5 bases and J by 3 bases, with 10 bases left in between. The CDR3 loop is CASSDDIHTEAFF. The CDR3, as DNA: TGTGCCAGTAGTGACGACATCCACACTGAAGCTTTCTTT.

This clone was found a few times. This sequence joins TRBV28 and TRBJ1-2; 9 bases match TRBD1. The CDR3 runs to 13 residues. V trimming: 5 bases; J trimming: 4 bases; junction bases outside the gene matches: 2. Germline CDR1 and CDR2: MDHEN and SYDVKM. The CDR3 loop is CASSQDRGYGYTF. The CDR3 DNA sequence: TGTGCCAGCAGTCAGGACAGGGGCTATGGCTACACCTTC.

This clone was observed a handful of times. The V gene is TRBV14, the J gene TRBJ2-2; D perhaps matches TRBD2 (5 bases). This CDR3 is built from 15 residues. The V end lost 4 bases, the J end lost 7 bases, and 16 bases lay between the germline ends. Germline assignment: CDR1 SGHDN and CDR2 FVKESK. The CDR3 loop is CASSRQDVGVGELFF. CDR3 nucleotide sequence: TGTGCCAGCAGCCGTCAAGACGTGGGAGTCGGGGAGCTGTTTTTT.

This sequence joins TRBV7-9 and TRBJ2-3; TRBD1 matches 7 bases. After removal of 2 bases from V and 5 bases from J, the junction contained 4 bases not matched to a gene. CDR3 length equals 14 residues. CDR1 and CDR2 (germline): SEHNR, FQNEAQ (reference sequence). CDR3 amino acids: CASSLSGGVDTQYF. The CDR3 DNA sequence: TGTGCCAGCAGCTTATCAGGGGGAGTAGATACGCAGTATTTT.

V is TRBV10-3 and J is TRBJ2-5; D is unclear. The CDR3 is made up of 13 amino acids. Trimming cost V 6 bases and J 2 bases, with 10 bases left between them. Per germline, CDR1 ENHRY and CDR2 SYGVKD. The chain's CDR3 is CAIRETVQETQYF. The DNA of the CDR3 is TGTGCCATCAGAGAAACAGTTCAAGAGACCCAGTACTTC.

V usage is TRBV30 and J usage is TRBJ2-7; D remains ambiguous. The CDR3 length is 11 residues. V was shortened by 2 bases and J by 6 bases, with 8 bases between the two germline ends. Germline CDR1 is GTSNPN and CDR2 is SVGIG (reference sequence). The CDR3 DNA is TGTGCCTGGAGTAGAAACGGCGAGCAGTACTTC. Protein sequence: CAWSRNGEQYF.

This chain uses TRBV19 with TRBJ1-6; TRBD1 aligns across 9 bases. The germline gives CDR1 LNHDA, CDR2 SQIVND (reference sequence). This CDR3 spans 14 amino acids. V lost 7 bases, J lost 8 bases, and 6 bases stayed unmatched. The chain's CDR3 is CASTGTGSDSPLHF. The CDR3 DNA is TGTGCCAGTACCGGGACAGGGAGTGATTCACCCCTCCACTTT.

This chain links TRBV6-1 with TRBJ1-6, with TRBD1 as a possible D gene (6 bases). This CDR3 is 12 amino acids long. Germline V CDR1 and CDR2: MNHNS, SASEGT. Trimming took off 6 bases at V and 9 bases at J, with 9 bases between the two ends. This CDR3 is CASSNRVSPLHF. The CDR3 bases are TGTGCCAGCAGCAACAGGGTTTCACCCCTCCACTTT.

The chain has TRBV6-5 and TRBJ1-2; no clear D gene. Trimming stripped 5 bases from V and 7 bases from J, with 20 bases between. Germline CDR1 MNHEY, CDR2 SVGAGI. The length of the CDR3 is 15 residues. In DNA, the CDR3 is TGTGCCAGCAGTCTCGGACGGGCGGGAGGAGGTGGCTACACCTTC. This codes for CASSLGRAGGGGYTF.

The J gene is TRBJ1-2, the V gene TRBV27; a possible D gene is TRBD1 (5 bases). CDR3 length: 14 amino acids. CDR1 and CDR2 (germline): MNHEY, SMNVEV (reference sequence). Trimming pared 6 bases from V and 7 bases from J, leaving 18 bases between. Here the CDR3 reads CASRPGQGVGGYTF. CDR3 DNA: TGTGCCAGCAGGCCCGGACAAGGGGTTGGTGGCTACACCTTC.

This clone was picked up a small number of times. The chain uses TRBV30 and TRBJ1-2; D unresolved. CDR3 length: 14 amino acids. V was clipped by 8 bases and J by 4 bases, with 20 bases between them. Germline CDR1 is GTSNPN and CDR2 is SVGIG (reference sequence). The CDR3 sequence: CAHSPGTATYGYTF. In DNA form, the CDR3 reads TGTGCCCACAGTCCGGGAACAGCGACCTATGGCTACACCTTC.

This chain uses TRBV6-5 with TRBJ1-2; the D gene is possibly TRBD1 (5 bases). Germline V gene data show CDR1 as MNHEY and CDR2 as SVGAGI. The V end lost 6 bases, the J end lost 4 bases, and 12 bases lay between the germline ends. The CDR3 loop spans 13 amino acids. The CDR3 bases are TGTGCCAGCAGCGACGGGGGAGGCTATGGCTACACCTTC. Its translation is CASSDGGGYGYTF.